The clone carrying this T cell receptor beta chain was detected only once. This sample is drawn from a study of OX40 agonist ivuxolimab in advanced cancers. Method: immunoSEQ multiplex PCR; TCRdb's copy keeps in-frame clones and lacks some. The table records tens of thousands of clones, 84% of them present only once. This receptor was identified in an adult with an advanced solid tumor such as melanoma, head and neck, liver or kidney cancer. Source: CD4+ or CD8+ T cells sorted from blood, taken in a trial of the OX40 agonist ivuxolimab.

The CDR3 DNA reads as TGTGCCAGCAGCCCCGGCGAGCTTGGCTACACCTTC. It translates to CASSPGELGYTF. The chain recombines TRBV6-6 with TRBJ1-2, with unresolved D. V lost 6 bases and J lost 7, with 12 bases in between. The V gene's germline CDR1 is MNHNY and CDR2 SVGAGI (reference sequence). The CDR3 loop spans 12 amino acids.